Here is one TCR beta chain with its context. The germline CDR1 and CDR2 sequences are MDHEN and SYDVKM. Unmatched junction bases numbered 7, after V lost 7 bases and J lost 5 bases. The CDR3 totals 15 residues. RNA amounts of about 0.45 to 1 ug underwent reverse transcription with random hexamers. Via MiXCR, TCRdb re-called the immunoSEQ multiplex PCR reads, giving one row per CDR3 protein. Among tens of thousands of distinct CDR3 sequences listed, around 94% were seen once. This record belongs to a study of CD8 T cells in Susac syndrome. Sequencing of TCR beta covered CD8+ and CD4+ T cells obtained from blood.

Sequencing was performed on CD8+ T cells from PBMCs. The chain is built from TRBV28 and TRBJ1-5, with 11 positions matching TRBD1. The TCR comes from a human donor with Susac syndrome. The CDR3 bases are TGTGCCAGCAACACCGGGACAGGGGGTTATCAGCCCCAGCATTTT. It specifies CASNTGTGGYQPQHF.